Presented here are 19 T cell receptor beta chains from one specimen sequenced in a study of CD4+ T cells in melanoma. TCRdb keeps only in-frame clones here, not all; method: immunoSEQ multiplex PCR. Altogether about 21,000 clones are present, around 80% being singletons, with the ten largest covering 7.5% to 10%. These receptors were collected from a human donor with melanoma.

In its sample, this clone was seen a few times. For the CDR3, the DNA is TGTGCCAGTCAGCCCCGGGACAGGGTACGCAATGAGCAGTTCTTC. It encodes CASQPRDRVRNEQFF. The J gene is TRBJ2-1, the V gene TRBV19, with 9 bases that match TRBD1. This CDR3 has 15 amino acids. V trimming: 8 bases; J trimming: 6 bases; junction bases outside the gene matches: 11. Germline assignment: CDR1 LNHDA and CDR2 SQIVND (reference sequence).

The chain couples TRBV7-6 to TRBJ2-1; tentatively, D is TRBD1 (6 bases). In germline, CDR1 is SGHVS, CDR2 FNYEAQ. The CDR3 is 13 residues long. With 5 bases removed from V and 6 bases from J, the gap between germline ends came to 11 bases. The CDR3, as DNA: TGTGCCAGCAGCATCGGGACAATCAATGAGCAGTTCTTC. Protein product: CASSIGTINEQFF.

In DNA, the CDR3 is TGTGCCACCCAGACAGGGTCTTCCTACGAGCAGTACTTC. Translation: CATQTGSSYEQYF. The chain couples TRBV6-1 to TRBJ2-7, with TRBD1 identical over 7 bases. The CDR3 runs to 13 residues. With 10 bases clipped from V and 1 base from J, the junction kept 7 bases outside the gene matches. Germline CDR1 MNHNS, CDR2 SASEGT.

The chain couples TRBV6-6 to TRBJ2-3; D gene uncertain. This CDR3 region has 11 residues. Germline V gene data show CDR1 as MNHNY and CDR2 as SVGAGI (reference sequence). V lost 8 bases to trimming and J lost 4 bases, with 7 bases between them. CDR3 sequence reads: CASGAPDTQYF. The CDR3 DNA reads TGTGCCAGCGGCGCACCAGATACGCAGTATTTT.

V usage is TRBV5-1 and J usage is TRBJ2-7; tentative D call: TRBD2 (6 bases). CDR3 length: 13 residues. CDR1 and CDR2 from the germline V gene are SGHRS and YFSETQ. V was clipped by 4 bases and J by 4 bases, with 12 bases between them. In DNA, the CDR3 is TGCGCCAGCAGCGCGGGACCACTATACGAGCAGTACTTC. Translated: CASSAGPLYEQYF.

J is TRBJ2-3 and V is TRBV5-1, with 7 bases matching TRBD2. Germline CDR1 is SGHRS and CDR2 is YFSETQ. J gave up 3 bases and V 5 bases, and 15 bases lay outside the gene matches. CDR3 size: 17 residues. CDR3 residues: CASSLTLAPPSTDTQYF. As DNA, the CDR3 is TGCGCCAGCAGTTTGACACTAGCGCCACCTTCTACAGATACGCAGTATTTT. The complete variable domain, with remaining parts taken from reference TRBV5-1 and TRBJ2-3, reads KAGVTQTPRYLIKTRGQQVTLSCSPISGHRSVSWYQQTPGQGLQFLFEYFSETQRNKGNFPGRFSGRQFSNSRSEMNVSTLELGDSALYLCASSLTLAPPSTDTQYFGPGTRLTVL.

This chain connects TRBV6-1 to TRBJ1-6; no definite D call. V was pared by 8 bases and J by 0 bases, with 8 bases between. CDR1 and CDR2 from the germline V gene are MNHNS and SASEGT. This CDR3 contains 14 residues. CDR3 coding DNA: TGTGCCAGCCTACCCTTCTCCTATAATTCACCCCTCCACTTT. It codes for CASLPFSYNSPLHF.

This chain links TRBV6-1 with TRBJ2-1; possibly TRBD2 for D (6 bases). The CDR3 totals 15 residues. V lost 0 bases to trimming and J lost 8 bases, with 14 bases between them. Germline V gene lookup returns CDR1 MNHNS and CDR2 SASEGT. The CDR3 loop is CASSEAHLAQDEQFF. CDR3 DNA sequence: TGTGCCAGCAGTGAAGCGCATCTAGCGCAGGATGAGCAGTTCTTC.

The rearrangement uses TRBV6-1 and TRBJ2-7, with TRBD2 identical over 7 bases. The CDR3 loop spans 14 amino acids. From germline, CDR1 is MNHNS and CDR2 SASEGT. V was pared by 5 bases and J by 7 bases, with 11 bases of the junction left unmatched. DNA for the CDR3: TGTGCCAGCAGTAGGCGGGGCGGGGAGGGAGAGCAGTACTTC. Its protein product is CASSRRGGEGEQYF.

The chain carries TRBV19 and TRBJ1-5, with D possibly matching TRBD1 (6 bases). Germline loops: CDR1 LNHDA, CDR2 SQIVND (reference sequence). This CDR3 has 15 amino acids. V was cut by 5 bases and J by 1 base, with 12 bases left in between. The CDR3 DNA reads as TGTGCCAGTAGTTTCACAGGGTTGAGCAATCAGCCCCAGCATTTT. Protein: CASSFTGLSNQPQHF. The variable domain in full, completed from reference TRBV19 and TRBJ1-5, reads DGGITQSPKYLFRKEGQNVTLSCEQNLNHDAMYWYRQDPGQGLRLIYYSQIVNDFQKGDIAEGYSVSREKKESFPLTVTSAQKNPTAFYLCASSFTGLSNQPQHFGDGTRLSIL.

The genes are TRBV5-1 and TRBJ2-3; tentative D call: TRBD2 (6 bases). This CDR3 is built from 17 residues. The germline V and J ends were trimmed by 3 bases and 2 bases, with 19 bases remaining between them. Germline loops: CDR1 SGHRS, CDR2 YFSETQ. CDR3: CASSWDGFAGYTDTQYF. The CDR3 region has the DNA TGCGCCAGCAGCTGGGATGGGTTTGCGGGGTACACAGATACGCAGTATTTT.

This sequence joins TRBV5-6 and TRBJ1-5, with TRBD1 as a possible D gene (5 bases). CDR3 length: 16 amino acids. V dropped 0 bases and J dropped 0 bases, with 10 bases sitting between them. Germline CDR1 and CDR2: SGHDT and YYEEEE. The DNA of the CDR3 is TGTGCCAGCAGCTTGGGGACACGGAATAGCAATCAGCCCCAGCATTTT. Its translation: CASSLGTRNSNQPQHF.

The CDR3, as DNA: TGTGCCAGCAGCTTAGATGGGACTAACTATGGCTACACCTTC. Its protein is CASSLDGTNYGYTF. The V gene is TRBV7-2, the J gene TRBJ1-2; D remains ambiguous. Germline V lookup: CDR1 SGHTA, CDR2 FQGNSA. Trimming cost V 1 base and J 0 bases, with 6 bases left between them. The CDR3 is 14 amino acids.

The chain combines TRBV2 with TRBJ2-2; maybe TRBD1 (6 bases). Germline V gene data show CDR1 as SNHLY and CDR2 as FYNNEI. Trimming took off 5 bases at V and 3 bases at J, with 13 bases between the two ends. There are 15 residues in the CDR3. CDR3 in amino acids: CASSLVQGHTGELFF. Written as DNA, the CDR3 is TGTGCCAGCAGTTTAGTACAGGGCCACACCGGGGAGCTGTTTTTT.

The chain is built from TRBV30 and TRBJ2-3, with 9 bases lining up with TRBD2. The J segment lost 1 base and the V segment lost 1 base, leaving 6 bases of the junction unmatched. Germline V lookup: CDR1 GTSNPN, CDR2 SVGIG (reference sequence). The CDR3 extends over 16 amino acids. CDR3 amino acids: CAWSATRTSGTDTQYF. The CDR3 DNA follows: TGTGCCTGGAGTGCAACAAGGACTAGCGGCACAGATACGCAGTATTTT.

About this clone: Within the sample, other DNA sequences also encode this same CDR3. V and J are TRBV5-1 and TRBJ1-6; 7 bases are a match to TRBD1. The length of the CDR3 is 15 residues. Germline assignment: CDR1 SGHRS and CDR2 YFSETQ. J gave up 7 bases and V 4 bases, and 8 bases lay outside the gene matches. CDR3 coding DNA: TGCGCCAGCAGCGGGACGACAGGGACGAATTCACCCCTCCACTTT. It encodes CASSGTTGTNSPLHF. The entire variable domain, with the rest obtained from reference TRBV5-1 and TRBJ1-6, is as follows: KAGVTQTPRYLIKTRGQQVTLSCSPISGHRSVSWYQQTPGQGLQFLFEYFSETQRNKGNFPGRFSGRQFSNSRSEMNVSTLELGDSALYLCASSGTTGTNSPLHFGNGTRLTVT.

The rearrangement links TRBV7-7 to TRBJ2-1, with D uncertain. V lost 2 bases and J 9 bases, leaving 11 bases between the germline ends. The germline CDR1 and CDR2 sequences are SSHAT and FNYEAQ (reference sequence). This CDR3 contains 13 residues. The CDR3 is CASSLYSFGEQFF. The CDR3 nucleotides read TGTGCCAGCAGCTTATACAGCTTTGGTGAGCAGTTCTTC.

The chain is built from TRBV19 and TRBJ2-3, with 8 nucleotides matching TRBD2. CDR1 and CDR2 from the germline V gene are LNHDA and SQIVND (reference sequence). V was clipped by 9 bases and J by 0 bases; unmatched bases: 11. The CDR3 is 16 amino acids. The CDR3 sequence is CASRGERGTSTDTQYF. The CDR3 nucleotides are TGTGCCAGCCGGGGGGAGCGGGGGACTAGCACAGATACGCAGTATTTT.

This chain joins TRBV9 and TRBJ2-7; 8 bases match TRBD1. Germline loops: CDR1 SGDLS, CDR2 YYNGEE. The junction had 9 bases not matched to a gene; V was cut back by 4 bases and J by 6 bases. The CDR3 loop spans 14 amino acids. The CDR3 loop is CASSPRTGPGEQYF. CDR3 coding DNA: TGTGCCAGCAGCCCGCGGACAGGGCCCGGCGAGCAGTACTTC.